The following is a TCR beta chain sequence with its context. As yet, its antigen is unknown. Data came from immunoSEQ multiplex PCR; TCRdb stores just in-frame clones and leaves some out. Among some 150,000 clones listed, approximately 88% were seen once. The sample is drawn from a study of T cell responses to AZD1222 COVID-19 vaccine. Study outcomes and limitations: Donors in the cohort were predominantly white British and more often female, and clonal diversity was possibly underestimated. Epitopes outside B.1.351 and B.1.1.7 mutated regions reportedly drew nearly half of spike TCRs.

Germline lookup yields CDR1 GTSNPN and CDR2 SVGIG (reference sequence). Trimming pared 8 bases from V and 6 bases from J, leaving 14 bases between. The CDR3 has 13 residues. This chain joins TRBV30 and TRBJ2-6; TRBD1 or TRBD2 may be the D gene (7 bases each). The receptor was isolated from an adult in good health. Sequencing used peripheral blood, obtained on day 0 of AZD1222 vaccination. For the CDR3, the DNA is TGTGCCCAGGGGGGGGTAACGGCCAACGTCCTGACTTTC. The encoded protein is CAQGGVTANVLTF.